The next 20 T cell receptor beta chains were all read from a single sample in a study of CD8 T cells in ankylosing spondylitis. TCRdb called the 5' RACE reads again in MiXCR, with one record for every CDR3 protein. The sample shows 200,000 to 250,000 distinct CDR3 sequences, roughly 10% of them seen only once. Sequenced material: blood, either unsorted or a sorted T cell fraction (not recorded which). These receptors came from a male donor with ankylosing spondylitis or in good health (not recorded which).

This clonotype was observed a few times. This rearrangement joins TRBV11-2 to TRBJ2-7; 10 bases are shared with TRBD2. This CDR3 contains 17 residues. J was trimmed by 3 bases and V by 6 bases; bases with no gene match: 14. From germline, CDR1 is SGHAT and CDR2 FQNNGV. CDR3 coding DNA: TGTGCCAGCAGAGCGGGGGGGCTTCGGGCGGACTTCTACGAGCAGTACTTC. It translates to CASRAGGLRADFYEQYF.

This clonotype occurred many times. The chain has TRBV5-6 and TRBJ2-1, with 12 bases fitting TRBD2. Germline lookup yields CDR1 SGHDT and CDR2 YYEEEE. J gave up 4 bases and V 7 bases, and 6 bases lay outside the gene matches. This CDR3 contains 15 residues. The DNA for the CDR3 is TGTGCCAGCCTTCTCCTAGCGGGAGGGTACAATGAGCAGTTCTTC. Protein product: CASLLLAGGYNEQFF.

The V and J genes are TRBV7-2 and TRBJ2-7; weak D call: TRBD1 (6 bases). Germline V gives CDR1 SGHTA, CDR2 FQGNSA. The CDR3 is made up of 15 amino acids. Trimming left V 0 bases short and J 2 bases short, with 11 bases between. As DNA, the CDR3 is TGTGCCAGCAGCTTAGCGTCGGACAGCACCTACGAGCAGTACTTC. Its protein product is CASSLASDSTYEQYF.

This clonotype was counted at least ten times. DNA of the CDR3: TGTGCCAGCAGTTCGATTGTCGGGACTAGCGGGGAACTACTACGTAATGAGCAGTTCTTC. Encoded protein: CASSSIVGTSGELLRNEQFF. The rearrangement links TRBV12-3 or TRBV12-4 to TRBJ2-1, with 13 bases lining up with TRBD2. The CDR3 sequence is 20 residues long. V was clipped by 4 bases and J by 7 bases; unmatched bases: 19.

This clonotype was observed many times. This chain uses TRBV20-1 with TRBJ2-5; D gene unclear. Deletions cut 6 bases from V and 5 bases from J, with 10 bases between. Per germline, CDR1 DFQATT and CDR2 SNEGSKA (reference sequence). The CDR3 extends over 11 amino acids. DNA of the CDR3: TGCAGTGCGGAAGATTCGGAGACCCAGTACTTC. Translating it yields CSAEDSETQYF.

This clonotype was seen a few times. This CDR3 reads CASSYPAGINEQFF. CDR3 coding DNA: TGTGCCAGCAGTTACCCGGCAGGAATCAATGAGCAGTTCTTC. The chain employs TRBV6-5 and TRBJ2-1; no reliable D call. The V end lost 2 bases, the J end lost 6 bases, and 11 bases lay between the germline ends. The CDR3 consists of 14 residues. Germline-derived CDR1 and CDR2 are MNHEY and SVGAGI.

Ten or more counts support this clonotype. This rearrangement joins TRBV7-2 to TRBJ1-5, with D perhaps TRBD1 (5 bases). CDR3 length equals 13 residues. From germline, CDR1 is SGHTA and CDR2 FQGNSA. The V end was cut by 2 bases, the J end by 7 bases, with 9 bases between. In DNA form, the CDR3 reads TGTGCCAGCAGCTTAATAGGGGTCCAGCCCCAGCATTTT. It yields the protein CASSLIGVQPQHF. The whole variable domain, remainder taken from reference TRBV7-2 and TRBJ1-5, is GAGVSQSPSNKVTEKGKDVELRCDPISGHTALYWYRQSLGQGLEFLIYFQGNSAPDKSGLPSDRFSAERTGGSVSTLTIQRTQQEDSAVYLCASSLIGVQPQHFGDGTRLSIL.

This clonotype was detected many times. This chain connects TRBV10-3 to TRBJ2-3; D is unresolved. This CDR3 spans 15 amino acids. V lost 10 bases, J lost 4 bases, and 21 bases lay in between. Per germline, CDR1 ENHRY and CDR2 SYGVKD. The CDR3 nucleotides are TGTGCCACCCGTGCCCGGCTAGATGACGCAGATACGCAGTATTTT. Its protein product is CATRARLDDADTQYF.

This clonotype was found many times. The chain joins TRBV12-3 or TRBV12-4 to TRBJ2-7; D remains ambiguous. This CDR3 region has 14 residues. Trimming removed 5 bases from V and 2 bases from J, with 13 bases in between. The DNA of the CDR3 is TGTGCCAGCAGTCTCGGACCCACTCCCTACGAGCAGTACTTC. Translating gives CASSLGPTPYEQYF.

This clonotype came up many times. The chain joins TRBV10-3 to TRBJ2-5, with TRBD1 identical over 7 bases. This CDR3 is built from 14 residues. V shed 4 bases and J 5 bases; nucleotides not matched to a gene: 7. Germline V lookup: CDR1 ENHRY, CDR2 SYGVKD. The CDR3 nucleotides read TGTGCCATCAGTGGGGGACAGATTGGTGAGACCCAGTACTTC. Its translation is CAISGGQIGETQYF.

Regarding this clonotype: A much more abundant neighbour one base away suggests this may be a read error. V usage is TRBV24-1 and J usage is TRBJ2-7; D remains unclear. Germline CDR1 and CDR2: KGHDR and SFDVKD. CDR3 length: 13 amino acids. The CDR3 region is CAASDSAAYEQYF. CDR3 bases: TGTGCCGCCAGTGATTCCGCAGCCTACGAGCAGTACTTC.

This clonotype was seen a handful of times. The genes are TRBV18 and TRBJ2-2; D gene unclear. This CDR3 is built from 16 residues. CDR1 is KGHSH, CDR2 LQKENI, per germline. V dropped 3 bases and J dropped 2 bases, with 13 bases sitting between them. The CDR3 DNA reads TGTGCCAGCTCACCGCGCGCTCTCACTAACACCGGGGAGCTGTTTTTT. Translated, it gives CASSPRALTNTGELFF. Using reference TRBV18 and TRBJ2-2 for the parts outside the CDR3, the full variable domain is NAGVMQNPRHLVRRRGQEARLRCSPMKGHSHVYWYRQLPEEGLKFMVYLQKENIIDESGMPKERFSAEFPKEGPSILRIQQVVRGDSAAYFCASSPRALTNTGELFFGEGSRLTVL.

The table lists this clonotype with many counts. The chain is built from TRBV20-1 and TRBJ1-5; unclear D gene. The CDR3 has 14 amino acids. Germline assignment: CDR1 DFQATT and CDR2 SNEGSKA (reference sequence). V was shortened by 1 base and J by 0 bases, with 7 bases between the two germline ends. CDR3 sequence reads: CSARAGNSNQPQHF. CDR3 in DNA: TGCAGTGCTAGAGCCGGAAATAGCAATCAGCCCCAGCATTTT.

V and J are TRBV11-2 and TRBJ1-1; D is unresolved. There are 15 residues in the CDR3. Germline assignment: CDR1 SGHAT and CDR2 FQNNGV. Trimming pared 7 bases from V and 0 bases from J, leaving 15 bases between. The DNA for the CDR3 is TGTGCCAGCACCCCCGGACCTTCCTTGAACACTGAAGCTTTCTTT. Protein: CASTPGPSLNTEAFF.

This clonotype was picked up many times. This rearrangement joins TRBV7-3 to TRBJ2-3; 7 nucleotides align to TRBD2. V lost 3 bases to trimming and J lost 4 bases; unmatched junction nucleotides: 1. This CDR3 has 13 residues. In germline, CDR1 is SGHTA, CDR2 FQGTGA. For the CDR3, the DNA is TGTGCCAGCAGCTTCGCGGGGGCAGATACGCAGTATTTT. This gives the protein CASSFAGADTQYF.

There are many counts of this clonotype. Here the CDR3 reads CASRKHSTEAFF. DNA of the CDR3: TGCGCCAGCAGAAAGCATTCCACTGAAGCTTTCTTT. The chain recombines TRBV10-2 with TRBJ1-1; D call uncertain. The CDR3 is made up of 12 amino acids. V dropped 6 bases and J dropped 4 bases, with 9 bases sitting between them. Looked up from germline, CDR1 is WSHSY and CDR2 is SAAADI.

There are many counts of this clonotype. The rearrangement joins TRBV29-1 to TRBJ2-1; D is possibly TRBD2 (6 bases). This CDR3 is built from 15 residues. CDR1 is SQVTM, CDR2 ANQGSEA, per germline. Trimming took 5 bases from V and 0 from J, leaving 14 bases between them. The DNA of the CDR3 is TGCAGCGTTCGGGGACTCCTCAACTCCTACAATGAGCAGTTCTTC. This translates into CSVRGLLNSYNEQFF.

This clonotype was seen ten or more times. The rearrangement links TRBV11-1 to TRBJ2-1, with D hard to call. The germline V and J ends were trimmed by 2 bases and 4 bases, with 24 bases remaining between them. This CDR3 comprises 19 residues. The germline gives CDR1 SGHAT, CDR2 FQDESV (reference sequence). The CDR3 DNA reads TGTGCCAGCAGCTTATTCTCTAGTTGGGTCGGACGGCGATACAATGAGCAGTTCTTC. Protein: CASSLFSSWVGRRYNEQFF.

This clonotype was detected many times. The chain is built from TRBV29-1 and TRBJ2-7, with TRBD2 as a possible D gene (5 bases). Looked up from germline, CDR1 is SQVTM and CDR2 is ANQGSEA. The CDR3 covers 12 residues. The ends were cut back, 4 bases at V and 6 bases at J, with 13 bases in the middle. CDR3 nucleotides: TGCAGCGTTGTTGAGGGAGTGGGCGAGCAGTACTTC. This translates into CSVVEGVGEQYF.

This clonotype appeared a few times. The chain carries TRBV6-2 or TRBV6-3 and TRBJ1-5, with D possibly being TRBD1 (5 bases). Trimming took 6 bases from V and 4 from J, leaving 13 bases between them. CDR3 length: 14 amino acids. Germline lookup yields CDR1 MNHEY and CDR2 SVGEGT. This CDR3 reads CASSLDSENQPQHF. In DNA, the CDR3 is TGTGCCAGCAGCCTAGACAGTGAGAATCAGCCCCAGCATTTT.